This entry describes one T cell receptor (beta chain). What it binds is unknown. V was shortened by 5 bases and J by 1 base, with 12 bases between the two germline ends. Germline-derived CDR1 and CDR2 are SGHAT and FQNNGV. The CDR3 runs 15 residues. Assay used: immunoSEQ multiplex PCR; TCRdb lists only in-frame clones, some missing. The repertoire holds 85,000 to 130,000 clones, with 86% as singletons. This sample was taken from a study of T cell responses to AZD1222 COVID-19 vaccine. General observations from the study: Clonal diversity may have been underestimated in mostly white British donors. With two AZD1222 doses given, Spike-specific TCR breadth and depth both rose. It was only six AZD1222 recipients who were seropositive at baseline. The study reported that nearly half of spike-specific TCRs target unmutated variant regions.

The rearrangement links TRBV11-2 to TRBJ2-1, with a weak D call TRBD2 (5 bases). The sample in question was peripheral blood, obtained 28 days after the second dose of the MenACWY control vaccine. The source of this sequence is an adult who received the MenACWY meningococcal vaccine as a control. The CDR3 here is CASSRRTRSYNEQFF. CDR3 DNA sequence: TGTGCCAGCAGCCGGAGGACCCGATCCTACAATGAGCAGTTCTTC.